One and the same sample provided the 10 T cell receptor beta chains below, sequenced in a study of blood T cell repertoires in COVID-19. Some clones are missing from TCRdb's copy, which holds only in-frame ones; the method was immunoSEQ multiplex PCR. The profile shows roughly 56,000 clones, nearly 90% of them singletons. Sample: peripheral blood. Source of these receptors: a man aged 55 to 70 with active COVID-19.

V is TRBV15 and J is TRBJ1-4, with D hard to call. Trimming removed 4 bases from V and 8 bases from J, with 14 bases in between. The CDR3 consists of 14 residues. In germline, CDR1 is LNHNV, CDR2 YYDKDF (reference sequence). The CDR3: CATSMVGVKEKLFF. CDR3 DNA sequence: TGTGCCACCAGCATGGTGGGAGTGAAAGAAAAACTGTTTTTT.

The V and J genes are TRBV4-2 and TRBJ2-7; 8 bases line up with TRBD2. J gave up 0 bases and V 0 bases, and 7 bases lay outside the gene matches. The germline V gene encodes CDR1 LGHNA and CDR2 YNFKEQ. The CDR3 sequence is 17 residues long. This CDR3 is CASSQDRVAGSSYEQYF. The DNA of the CDR3 is TGTGCCAGCAGCCAAGACAGGGTAGCGGGGAGCTCCTACGAGCAGTACTTC.

This clone has a handful of counts. The chain links TRBV7-9 to TRBJ2-3; D call uncertain. V dropped 7 bases and J dropped 0 bases, with 8 bases sitting between them. The CDR3 contains 13 residues. CDR1 and CDR2 from the germline V gene are SEHNR and FQNEAQ (reference sequence). CDR3 DNA: TGTGCCAGCACCGTCACTAGCACAGATACGCAGTATTTT. It encodes CASTVTSTDTQYF. Full variable domain (remainder filled in from reference TRBV7-9 and TRBJ2-3): DTGVSQNPRHKITKRGQNVTFRCDPISEHNRLYWYRQTLGQGPEFLTYFQNEAQLEKSRLLSDRFSAERPKGSFSTLEIQRTEQGDSAMYLCASTVTSTDTQYFGPGTRLTVL.

CDR3 amino acids: CASSRTGGDSPLHF. CDR3 nucleotide sequence: TGTGCCAGCAGCCGGACAGGGGGCGATTCACCCCTCCACTTT. The V and J genes are TRBV3-1 (or the pseudogene TRBV3-2) and TRBJ1-6; TRBD1 matches at 11 bases. V lost 4 bases to trimming and J lost 8 bases; unmatched junction nucleotides: 1. The CDR3 is 14 amino acids. CDR1 and CDR2 (germline): LGHDT, YNNKEL (reference sequence).

The chain combines TRBV6-6 with TRBJ2-7; 10 bases match TRBD2. Germline V gene sequence: CDR1 MNHNY, CDR2 SVGAGI (reference sequence). V gave up 5 bases and J gave up 2 bases; unmatched junction bases: 6. The CDR3 consists of 15 residues. This CDR3 is CASSPALAGAYEQYF. The CDR3 DNA sequence: TGTGCCAGCAGTCCCGCCCTAGCGGGAGCCTACGAGCAGTACTTC.

The V gene is TRBV14, the J gene TRBJ2-7; the match to TRBD2 covers 11 bases. The V segment lost 4 bases and the J segment 5 bases; nucleotides outside the gene matches: 7. The CDR3 consists of 15 residues. CDR1 and CDR2 from the germline V gene are SGHDN and FVKESK. CDR3 coding DNA: TGTGCCAGCAGCCCTTTACTAGCGGGAGTGGACGAGCAGTACTTC. Protein product: CASSPLLAGVDEQYF.

The chain joins TRBV15 to TRBJ2-3; 7 positions match TRBD2. This CDR3 comprises 16 residues. The J segment lost 4 bases and the V segment lost 0 bases, leaving 7 bases of the junction unmatched. Germline V gene data show CDR1 as LNHNV and CDR2 as YYDKDF (reference sequence). In nucleotides, the CDR3 is TGTGCCACCAGCAGAGAGCGGGGGTCCTCTCCAGATACGCAGTATTTT. It encodes CATSRERGSSPDTQYF.

The rearrangement links TRBV19 to TRBJ2-3; 12 bases are a match to TRBD2. The CDR3 sequence is 13 residues long. Germline-derived CDR1 and CDR2 are LNHDA and SQIVND (reference sequence). V shed 10 bases, J shed 5 bases, and the junction held 4 bases outside the gene matches. The CDR3 nucleotides are TGTGCCACCACGACTAGCGGGAGAGATACGCAGTATTTT. This sequence encodes CATTTSGRDTQYF.

The chain combines TRBV19 with TRBJ2-1, with TRBD1 matching over 7 bases. This CDR3 is built from 16 residues. CDR1 LNHDA and CDR2 SQIVND come from the germline V gene (reference sequence). V trimming: 6 bases; J trimming: 4 bases; junction bases outside the gene matches: 12. This CDR3 reads CASSSRQGGFYNEQFF. The CDR3 DNA follows: TGTGCCAGTAGCTCGAGACAGGGTGGGTTTTACAATGAGCAGTTCTTC. The full variable domain, its missing parts supplied by reference TRBV19 and TRBJ2-1, is DGGITQSPKYLFRKEGQNVTLSCEQNLNHDAMYWYRQDPGQGLRLIYYSQIVNDFQKGDIAEGYSVSREKKESFPLTVTSAQKNPTAFYLCASSSRQGGFYNEQFFGPGTRLTVL.

The rearrangement uses TRBV5-4 and TRBJ2-7, with D possibly being TRBD2 (6 bases). Germline V gene lookup returns CDR1 SGHNT and CDR2 YYREEE (reference sequence). V lost 4 bases to trimming and J lost 5 bases, with 13 bases between them. The CDR3 totals 13 residues. The CDR3 protein is CASSLTRGNEQYF. The CDR3 nucleotides are TGTGCCAGCAGCCTCACACGGGGGAACGAGCAGTACTTC.